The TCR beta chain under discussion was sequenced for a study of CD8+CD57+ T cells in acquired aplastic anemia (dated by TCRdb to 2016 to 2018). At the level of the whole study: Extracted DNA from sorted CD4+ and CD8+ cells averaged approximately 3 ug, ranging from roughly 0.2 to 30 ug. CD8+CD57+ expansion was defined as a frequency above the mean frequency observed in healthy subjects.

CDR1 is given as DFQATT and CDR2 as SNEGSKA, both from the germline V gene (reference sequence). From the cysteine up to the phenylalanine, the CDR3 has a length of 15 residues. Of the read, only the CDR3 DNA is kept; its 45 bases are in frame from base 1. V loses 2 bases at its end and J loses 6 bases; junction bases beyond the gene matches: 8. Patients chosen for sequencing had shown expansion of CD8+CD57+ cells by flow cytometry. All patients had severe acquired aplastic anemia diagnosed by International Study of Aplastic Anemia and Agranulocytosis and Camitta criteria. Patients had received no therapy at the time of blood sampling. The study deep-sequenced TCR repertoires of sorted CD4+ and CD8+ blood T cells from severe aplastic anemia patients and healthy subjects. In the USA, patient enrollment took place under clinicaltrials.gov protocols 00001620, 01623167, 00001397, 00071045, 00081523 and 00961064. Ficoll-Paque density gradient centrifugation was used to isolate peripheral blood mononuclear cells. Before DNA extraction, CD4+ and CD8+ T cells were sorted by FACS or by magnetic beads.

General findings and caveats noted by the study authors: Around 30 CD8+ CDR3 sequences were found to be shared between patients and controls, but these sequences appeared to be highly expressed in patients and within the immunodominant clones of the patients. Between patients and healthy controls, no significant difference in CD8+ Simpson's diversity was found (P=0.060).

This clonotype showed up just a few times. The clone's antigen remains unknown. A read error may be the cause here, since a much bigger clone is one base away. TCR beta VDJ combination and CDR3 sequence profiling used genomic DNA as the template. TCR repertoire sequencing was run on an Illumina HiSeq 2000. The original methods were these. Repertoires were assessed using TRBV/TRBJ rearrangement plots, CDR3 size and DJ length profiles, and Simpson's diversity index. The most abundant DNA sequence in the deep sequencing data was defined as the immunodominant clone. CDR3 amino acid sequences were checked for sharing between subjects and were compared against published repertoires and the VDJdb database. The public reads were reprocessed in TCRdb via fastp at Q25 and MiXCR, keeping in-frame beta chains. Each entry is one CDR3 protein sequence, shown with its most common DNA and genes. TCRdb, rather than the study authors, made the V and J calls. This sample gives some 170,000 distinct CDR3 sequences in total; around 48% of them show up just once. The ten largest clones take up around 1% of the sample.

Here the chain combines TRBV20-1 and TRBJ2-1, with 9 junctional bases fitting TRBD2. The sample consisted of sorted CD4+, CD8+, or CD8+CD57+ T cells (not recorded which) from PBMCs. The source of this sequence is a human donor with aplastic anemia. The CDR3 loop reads CSARSSGSLCNEQFF. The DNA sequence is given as TGCAGTGCTAGAAGTAGCGGGAGCCTCTGCAATGAGCAGTTCTTC.